Presented here are 32 T cell receptor beta chains from one specimen sequenced in a study of early T cells in non-severe SARS-CoV-2 infection. TCRdb reanalysed the 5' RACE reads using MiXCR and keeps one entry per CDR3 protein. The sample consists of over 60,000 distinct CDR3 sequences, about a tenth of them appearing once. The sample consisted of whole blood, taken at baseline. These receptors all stem from an adult who was a healthcare worker with PCR-confirmed SARS-CoV-2 infection or an uninfected control (not recorded which).

The chain joins TRBV27 to TRBJ1-6; TRBD1 agrees at 8 bases. This CDR3 comprises 14 residues. V lost 7 bases and J lost 7; bases outside the gene matches: 6. Germline V gene lookup returns CDR1 MNHEY and CDR2 SMNVEV (reference sequence). The CDR3 loop reads CASKGAGGNSPLHF. In DNA, the CDR3 is TGTGCCAGCAAGGGGGCAGGGGGCAATTCACCCCTCCACTTT.

This clonotype was picked up a small number of times. This chain uses TRBV19 with TRBJ2-7; possible D gene TRBD1, 5 bases. The germline CDR1 and CDR2 sequences are LNHDA and SQIVND (reference sequence). The CDR3 is made up of 13 amino acids. The ends were cut back, 7 bases at V and 6 bases at J, with 16 bases in the middle. CDR3 sequence: CASTTDMSSEQYF. DNA for the CDR3: TGTGCCAGTACGACGGACATGTCTAGCGAGCAGTACTTC.

This clonotype came up once. The V and J genes are TRBV20-1 and TRBJ2-6; the D gene is possibly TRBD2 (5 bases). The germline V and J ends were trimmed by 1 base and 0 bases, with 7 bases remaining between them. The V gene's germline CDR1 is DFQATT and CDR2 SNEGSKA (reference sequence). This CDR3 has 15 residues. The CDR3 loop reads CSARGELSGANVLTF. CDR3 nucleotide sequence: TGCAGTGCTAGAGGGGAGCTCTCTGGGGCCAACGTCCTGACTTTC.

The genes are TRBV10-3 and TRBJ2-5; D unresolved. Germline assignment: CDR1 ENHRY and CDR2 SYGVKD. The CDR3 extends over 13 amino acids. The V end lost 0 bases, the J end lost 2 bases, and 4 bases lay between the germline ends. The CDR3 nucleotides are TGTGCCATCAGTGAGTCGCAGCAAGAGACCCAGTACTTC. Its translation is CAISESQQETQYF.

This clonotype was recorded a few times. This sequence joins TRBV10-3 and TRBJ2-4; D is possibly TRBD1 or TRBD2 (5 bases each). Trimming took off 7 bases at V and 6 bases at J, with 10 bases between the two ends. CDR1 and CDR2 from the germline V gene are ENHRY and SYGVKD. This CDR3 has 12 amino acids. The CDR3 DNA reads TGTGCCATCATGGGGGATGGAAACATTCAGTACTTC. This encodes CAIMGDGNIQYF.

This clonotype was observed a few times. The V and J genes are TRBV5-1 and TRBJ2-1; the D is unclear. The CDR3 runs 12 residues. Germline assignment: CDR1 SGHRS and CDR2 YFSETQ. V was trimmed by 4 bases and J by 3 bases, leaving 5 bases between them. The CDR3 DNA reads TGCGCCAGCAGCCCCTACTACAATGAGCAGTTCTTC. As protein: CASSPYYNEQFF.

This clonotype was recorded at least ten times. The chain has TRBV12-3 or TRBV12-4 and TRBJ1-6, with 11 bases identical to TRBD1. The CDR3 covers 15 residues. Unmatched junction bases numbered 2, after V lost 1 base and J lost 9 bases. CDR3: CASSLGTGGPSPLHF. Here the CDR3 DNA reads TGTGCCAGCAGTTTAGGGACAGGGGGCCCTTCACCCCTCCACTTT.

This clonotype has more than one count but fewer than ten. This chain links TRBV20-1 with TRBJ2-3, with D perhaps TRBD1 or TRBD2 (5 bases each). Per germline, CDR1 DFQATT and CDR2 SNEGSKA (reference sequence). V shed 6 bases and J shed 0 bases, with 13 bases lying between them. The CDR3 runs to 14 residues. Here the CDR3 reads CSAWDAGSTDTQYF. The CDR3 coding sequence is TGCAGTGCCTGGGACGCCGGTAGCACAGATACGCAGTATTTT.

This clonotype was observed a handful of times. This chain connects TRBV7-9 to TRBJ2-5; 7 bases match TRBD1. This CDR3 is 14 amino acids long. V shed 4 bases and J 5 bases; nucleotides not matched to a gene: 7. Germline loops: CDR1 SEHNR, CDR2 FQNEAQ (reference sequence). The CDR3 reads CASSSTTGTETQYF. In DNA form, the CDR3 reads TGTGCCAGCAGCTCTACGACAGGGACGGAGACCCAGTACTTC.

The rearrangement links TRBV5-4 to TRBJ2-1, with D possibly TRBD2 on 5 matching bases. The germline V gene has CDR1 SGHNT and CDR2 YYREEE (reference sequence). This CDR3 comprises 17 residues. Trimming removed 0 bases at V and 6 bases at J, with 19 bases between. CDR3 protein: CASSLGAGRSSSNEQFF. The CDR3 bases are TGTGCCAGCAGCTTGGGGGCGGGTCGATCTTCTAGCAATGAGCAGTTCTTC.

V and J are TRBV11-3 and TRBJ2-4; a weak D match, TRBD1 (6 bases). The CDR3 contains 15 residues. Germline V gene lookup returns CDR1 SGHNT and CDR2 YENEEA. The germline V and J ends were trimmed by 1 base and 7 bases, with 14 bases remaining between them. This CDR3 is CASSLVGAPRNIQYF. The CDR3 DNA reads TGTGCCAGCAGCTTAGTGGGGGCCCCCAGGAACATTCAGTACTTC.

This clonotype has a count of ten or more. CDR3: CSVRASGSGGPTDTQYF. CDR3 bases: TGCAGCGTCAGGGCCTCGGGTAGCGGGGGACCCACAGATACGCAGTATTTT. V is TRBV29-1 and J is TRBJ2-3, with 9 bases that match TRBD2. This CDR3 has 17 residues. CDR1 and CDR2 (germline): SQVTM, ANQGSEA. J was trimmed by 2 bases and V by 6 bases; bases with no gene match: 15.

This clonotype has ten or more counts. This sequence joins TRBV29-1 and TRBJ1-1; D gene unclear. CDR1 and CDR2 from the germline V gene are SQVTM and ANQGSEA. The V end was cut by 6 bases, the J end by 2 bases, with 7 bases between. The CDR3 runs to 11 residues. In nucleotides, the CDR3 is TGCAGCGTAACACCCAACACTGAAGCTTTCTTT. Translation gives CSVTPNTEAFF.

In this sample, this clonotype turned up many times. CDR3 in amino acids: CASSTRDRDTEAFF. As DNA, the CDR3 is TGTGCCAGCAGTACTAGGGACAGAGACACTGAAGCTTTCTTT. The J gene is TRBJ1-1, the V gene TRBV12-3 or TRBV12-4; 7 nucleotides line up with TRBD1. This CDR3 spans 14 amino acids. After removal of 5 bases from V and 3 bases from J, the junction contained 6 bases not matched to a gene.

This clonotype has only a few counts. The chain couples TRBV7-9 to TRBJ2-5, with TRBD1 matching over 9 bases. The CDR3 sequence is 14 residues long. Per germline, CDR1 SEHNR and CDR2 FQNEAQ (reference sequence). V was clipped by 5 bases and J by 5 bases; unmatched bases: 6. The DNA for the CDR3 is TGTGCCAGCAGCGAATGGACAGGGGCCGAGACCCAGTACTTC. Its translation: CASSEWTGAETQYF.

This clonotype was counted ten times or more. This chain joins TRBV20-1 and TRBJ2-3; 10 bases agree with TRBD2. Germline V gene sequence: CDR1 DFQATT, CDR2 SNEGSKA (reference sequence). Trimming removed 6 bases from V and 0 bases from J; junction bases left unmatched: 12. The CDR3 sequence is 17 residues long. The CDR3 protein is CSARTSGLYVSTDTQYF. In DNA, the CDR3 is TGCAGTGCACGGACTAGCGGACTCTACGTTAGCACAGATACGCAGTATTTT.

The table lists this clonotype with a few counts. The chain recombines TRBV10-3 with TRBJ2-4, with 8 bases fitting TRBD1. Germline V gene data show CDR1 as ENHRY and CDR2 as SYGVKD. The CDR3 spans 15 residues. The J segment lost 0 bases and the V segment lost 7 bases, leaving 5 bases of the junction unmatched. DNA of the CDR3: TGTGCCATCAATGGACAGGGAGTAGCCAAAAACATTCAGTACTTC. It translates to CAINGQGVAKNIQYF.

This clonotype turned up a few times. The chain couples TRBV11-2 to TRBJ1-6; 8 nucleotides agree with TRBD1. From germline, CDR1 is SGHAT and CDR2 FQNNGV. This CDR3 is built from 16 residues. V lost 4 bases and J lost 7; bases outside the gene matches: 9. CDR3 DNA: TGTGCCAGCAGCTCGGACGGACAGGGAGAGAATTCACCCCTCCACTTT. Translated, it gives CASSSDGQGENSPLHF.

The rearrangement joins TRBV12-3 or TRBV12-4 to TRBJ2-5, with D possibly TRBD2 on 6 matching bases. The CDR3 runs 14 residues. With 6 bases removed from V and 1 base from J, the gap between germline ends came to 12 bases. The CDR3 nucleotides read TGTGCCAGCAGCCGGTGGCGGGGCCAAGAGACCCAGTACTTC. Translated, it gives CASSRWRGQETQYF.

This clonotype turned up a few times. V and J are TRBV2 and TRBJ1-1; D not certain. Germline V gene sequence: CDR1 SNHLY, CDR2 FYNNEI. The V end was cut by 2 bases, the J end by 11 bases, with 12 bases between. CDR3 length: 12 amino acids. The CDR3 nucleotides read TGTGCCAGCAGTGAAACGGGTAAGAAGGCTTTCTTT. Translating it yields CASSETGKKAFF. Filled out from reference TRBV2 and TRBJ1-1, the complete variable domain reads EPEVTQTPSHQVTQMGQEVILRCVPISNHLYFYWYRQILGQKVEFLVSFYNNEISEKSEIFDDQFSVERPDGSNFTLKIRSTKLEDSAMYFCASSETGKKAFFGQGTRLTVV.

V usage is TRBV5-6 and J usage is TRBJ2-3; 8 nucleotides match TRBD2. The junction had 16 bases not matched to a gene; V was cut back by 4 bases and J by 6 bases. Germline V gene lookup returns CDR1 SGHDT and CDR2 YYEEEE. There are 17 residues in the CDR3. The CDR3 nucleotides read TGTGCCAGCAGCGAAGGACCAGCGGGGGCCCCAAAGGATACGCAGTATTTT. As protein: CASSEGPAGAPKDTQYF.

This clonotype appeared a few times. The genes are TRBV6-1 and TRBJ2-2, with D possibly matching TRBD2 (7 bases). CDR3 length: 14 amino acids. Germline V gene lookup returns CDR1 MNHNS and CDR2 SASEGT. The germline V and J ends were trimmed by 10 bases and 0 bases, with 12 bases remaining between them. The CDR3 loop is CATAGAPNTGELFF. CDR3 in DNA: TGTGCCACCGCGGGGGCTCCGAACACCGGGGAGCTGTTTTTT.

This clonotype came up a few times. The chain uses TRBV7-9 and TRBJ2-7; 9 bases fit TRBD1. After removal of 4 bases from V and 2 bases from J, the junction contained 3 bases not matched to a gene. The length of the CDR3 is 14 residues. Germline-derived CDR1 and CDR2 are SEHNR and FQNEAQ (reference sequence). The CDR3 loop reads CASSWGQGPYEQYF. The CDR3 nucleotides read TGTGCCAGCAGCTGGGGACAGGGTCCCTACGAGCAGTACTTC.

In this sample, this clonotype turned up many times. This chain uses TRBV20-1 with TRBJ2-1, with TRBD1 as a possible D gene (5 bases). CDR3 size: 14 residues. The V end was cut by 3 bases, the J end by 6 bases, with 15 bases between. Per germline, CDR1 DFQATT and CDR2 SNEGSKA (reference sequence). CDR3 region: CSASGARKANEQFF. In DNA form, the CDR3 reads TGCAGTGCTAGTGGGGCTAGAAAGGCCAATGAGCAGTTCTTC.

The gene calls are TRBV7-6 and TRBJ2-3; the match to TRBD2 covers 9 bases. Germline V gene sequence: CDR1 SGHVS, CDR2 FNYEAQ. Trimming removed 3 bases from V and 2 bases from J; junction bases left unmatched: 3. The CDR3 has 15 amino acids. The CDR3 bases are TGTGCCAGCAGCTTTAGCGGGGGCACCACAGATACGCAGTATTTT. Translation gives CASSFSGGTTDTQYF. The whole variable domain, remainder taken from reference TRBV7-6 and TRBJ2-3, is GAGVSQSPRYKVTKRGQDVALRCDPISGHVSLYWYRQALGQGPEFLTYFNYEAQQDKSGLPNDRFSAERPEGSISTLTIQRTEQRDSAMYRCASSFSGGTTDTQYFGPGTRLTVL.

The chain employs TRBV7-9 and TRBJ1-4, with D uncertain. The CDR3 runs to 12 residues. The germline gives CDR1 SEHNR, CDR2 FQNEAQ (reference sequence). Trimming stripped 2 bases from V and 7 bases from J, with 5 bases between. CDR3 DNA: TGTGCCAGCAGCTTAAGGGCTGAAAAACTGTTTTTT. Translation: CASSLRAEKLFF.

The J gene is TRBJ1-2, the V gene TRBV13; the D gene is possibly TRBD1 (6 bases). The V end lost 6 bases, the J end lost 4 bases, and 9 bases lay between the germline ends. Germline lookup yields CDR1 PRHDT and CDR2 FYEKMQ (reference sequence). The CDR3 runs 12 residues. The CDR3 sequence: CASREGGYGYTF. In nucleotides, the CDR3 is TGTGCCAGCAGAGAGGGGGGCTATGGCTACACCTTC. Full variable domain (outside the CDR3, taken from reference TRBV13 and TRBJ1-2): AAGVIQSPRHLIKEKRETATLKCYPIPRHDTVYWYQQGPGQDPQFLISFYEKMQSDKGSIPDRFSAQQFSDYHSELNMSSLELGDSALYFCASREGGYGYTFGSGTRLTVV.

The chain has TRBV7-3 and TRBJ1-1; D not resolved. Germline CDR1 reads SGHTA; CDR2 reads FQGTGA. Between the trimmed V and J ends, which lost 3 bases and 3 bases, there was a span of 8 bases. The CDR3 has 13 amino acids. Here the CDR3 DNA reads TGTGCCAGCAGCTTGGCTCAGGACACTGAAGCTTTCTTT. Its translation: CASSLAQDTEAFF.

This clonotype turned up a few times. The DNA of the CDR3 is TGCAGTGCTAGAGAGGGGGTAACCGGGGAGCTGTTTTTT. Its protein is CSAREGVTGELFF. The V call is TRBV20-1, the J call TRBJ2-2; D assignment may be TRBD1 or TRBD2 (5 bases each). The CDR3 runs 13 residues. V was pared by 0 bases and J by 5 bases, with 7 bases between. CDR1 is DFQATT, CDR2 SNEGSKA, per germline (reference sequence).

The chain is built from TRBV20-1 and TRBJ2-2, with TRBD2 as a possible D gene (6 bases). The germline gives CDR1 DFQATT, CDR2 SNEGSKA (reference sequence). Trimming took 1 base from V and 7 from J, leaving 19 bases between them. The CDR3 length is 16 residues. The CDR3 DNA reads TGCAGTGCTAGAGGTCTAGCGACCGTCAATGGCGGGGAGCTGTTTTTT. It yields the protein CSARGLATVNGGELFF.

This clonotype was detected a few times. The CDR3 coding sequence is TGCGCCAGCATGTCGTCTTCCTACGAGCAGTACTTC. Translating it yields CASMSSSYEQYF. The chain recombines TRBV5-1 with TRBJ2-7, with D hard to call. The CDR3 contains 12 residues. Germline V gene lookup returns CDR1 SGHRS and CDR2 YFSETQ. Trimming shortened V by 6 bases and J by 1 base, and 8 bases separated the two germline ends.

The J gene is TRBJ2-2, the V gene TRBV20-1; possibly TRBD1 for D (6 bases). This CDR3 is built from 13 residues. Germline V gene lookup returns CDR1 DFQATT and CDR2 SNEGSKA (reference sequence). Trimming took off 5 bases at V and 2 bases at J, with 9 bases between the two ends. The CDR3 loop is CSAVRGNTGELFF. CDR3 coding DNA: TGCAGTGCTGTCAGGGGCAACACCGGGGAGCTGTTTTTT.